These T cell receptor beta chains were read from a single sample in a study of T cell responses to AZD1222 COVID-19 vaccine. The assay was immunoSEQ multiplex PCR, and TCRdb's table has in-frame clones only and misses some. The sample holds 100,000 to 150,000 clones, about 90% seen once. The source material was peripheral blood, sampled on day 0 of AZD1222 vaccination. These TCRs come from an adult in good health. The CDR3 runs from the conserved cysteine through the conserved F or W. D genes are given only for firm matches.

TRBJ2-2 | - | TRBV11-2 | CASSLQPLELFF
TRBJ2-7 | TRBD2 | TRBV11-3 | CASSPLASGYEQYF
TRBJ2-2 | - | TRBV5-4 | CASSADPDSTGELFF
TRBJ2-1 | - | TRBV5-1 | CASSLVGVSSYNEQFF
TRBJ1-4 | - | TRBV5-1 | CASSLGGLGEKLFF
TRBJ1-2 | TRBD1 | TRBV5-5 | CASSLGQGDIYGYTF
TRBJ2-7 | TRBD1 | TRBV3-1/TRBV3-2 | CASSPGTGNTYEQYF
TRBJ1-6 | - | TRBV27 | CASTSPSGGRSPLHF
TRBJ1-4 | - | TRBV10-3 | CAISTGDSGNEKLFF
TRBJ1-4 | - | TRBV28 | CASSTERELATNEKLFF
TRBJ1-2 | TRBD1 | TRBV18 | CASSTQRQGFYGYTF
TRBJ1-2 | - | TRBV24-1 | CANSPSDRAGDSTF
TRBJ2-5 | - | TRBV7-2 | CASSLAAQETQYF
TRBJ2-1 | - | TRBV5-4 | CASRVTSSSYNEQFF
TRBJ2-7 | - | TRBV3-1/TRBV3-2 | CASSQAPQNSYEQYF
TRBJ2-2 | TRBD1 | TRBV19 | CASKPGQHTGELFF
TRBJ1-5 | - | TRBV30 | CAWGDKFSNQPQHF
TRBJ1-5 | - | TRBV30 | CAWLVTRDSGNQPQHF
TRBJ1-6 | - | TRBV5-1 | CASSLDLGAMISPLHF
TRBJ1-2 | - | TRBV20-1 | CSAGGSGYTF
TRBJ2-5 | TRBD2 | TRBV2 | CASSGTRAKETQYF
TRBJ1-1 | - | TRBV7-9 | CASSLATNTEAFF
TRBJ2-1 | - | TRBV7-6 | CASSFSFDPYNEQFF
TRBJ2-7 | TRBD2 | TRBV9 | CASSVSGLASEQYF
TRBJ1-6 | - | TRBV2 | CASSERAGRDSPLHF
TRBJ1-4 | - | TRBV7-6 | CASSLANSNLGGNEKLFF
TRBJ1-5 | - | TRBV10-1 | CASSEVGYSNQPQHF
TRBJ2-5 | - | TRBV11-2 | CASSHGGAALYQETQYF
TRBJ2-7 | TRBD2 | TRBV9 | CASSPRASGSGYEQYF
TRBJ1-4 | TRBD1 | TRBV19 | CASRPRQGPFVRAEKLFF
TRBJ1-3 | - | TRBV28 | CASSLAVFAGNFGNTIYF
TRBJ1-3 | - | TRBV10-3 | CAISESGGFGNTIYF
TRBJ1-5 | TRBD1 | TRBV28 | CASRKTGGSNQPQHF
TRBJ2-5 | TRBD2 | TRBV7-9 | CASSLSLAEETQYF
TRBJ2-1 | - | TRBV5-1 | CASSSLPSDNEQFF
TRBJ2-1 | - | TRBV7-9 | CASSDSGSNEQFF
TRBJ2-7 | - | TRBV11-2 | CASSPGHSYEQYF
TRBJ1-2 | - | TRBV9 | CASSVDVNYGYTF
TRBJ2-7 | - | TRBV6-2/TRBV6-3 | CASSYRRGLGGGEQYF
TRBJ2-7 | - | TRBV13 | CASSSRLSPSIGHEQYF
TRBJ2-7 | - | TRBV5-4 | CASSGQNYEQYF
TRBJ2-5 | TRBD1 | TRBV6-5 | CASSYSPTRGETQYF
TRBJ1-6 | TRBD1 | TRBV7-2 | CASSFTGDFGSPLHF
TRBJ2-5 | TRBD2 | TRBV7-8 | CASSPSPPGLGETQYF
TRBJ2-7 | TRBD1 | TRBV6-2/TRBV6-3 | CASSYRLSRGLSYEQYF
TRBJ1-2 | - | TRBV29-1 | CSVAPKGRGPPNYGYTF
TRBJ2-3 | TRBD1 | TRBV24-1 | CATSDSRQGADTQYF
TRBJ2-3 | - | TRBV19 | CASSPGGPDTQYF
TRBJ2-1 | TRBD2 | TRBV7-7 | CASSPLAGPRNEQFF
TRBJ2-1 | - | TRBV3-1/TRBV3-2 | CASSQVHEQFF
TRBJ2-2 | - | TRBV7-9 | CASSPRQGRFGELFF
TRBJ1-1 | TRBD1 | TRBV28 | CASSERGRTEAFF
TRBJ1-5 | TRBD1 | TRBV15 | CATSRQRDRGAQPQHF
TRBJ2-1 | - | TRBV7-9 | CASRYYNEQFF
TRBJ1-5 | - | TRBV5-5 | CASSLVRADLNQPQHF
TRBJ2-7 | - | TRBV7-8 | CASSRDRAFYEQYF